This TCR beta chain was identified during a study of T cell repertoires in ileal Crohn's disease. Study findings and constraints: Active smokers at surgery had more clonal expansions than non-smokers. Endoscopic recurrence occurred in every patient whose clonality exceeded 26.8%. High-frequency clones were more common in sorted CD8 than CD4 cells. The median delay to postoperative endoscopy was about 6.9 months.

The assay was immunoSEQ multiplex PCR, and TCRdb's table has in-frame clones only and misses some. The sample consists of some 5,400 clones, about 69% of them appearing once. The germline CDR1 and CDR2 sequences are WNHNN and SYGVQD (reference sequence). This CDR3 region has 17 residues. The V gene end was trimmed by 4 bases and the J gene end by 11 bases; junction bases not matched to a gene: 19. Regarding time point: neoterminal ileum biopsy at postoperative endoscopy, about 6 months after surgery. On this clone itself: The antigen remains unidentified. A single base separates this from a much larger clone, so it may be a read error.

The rearrangement links TRBV10-1 to TRBJ2-5; TRBD2 agrees at 10 bases. What was sequenced was ileal tissue. The source is an adult with Crohn's disease. The DNA for the CDR3 is TGCGCCAGCAGTGGACCCCCGACTAGCGGGCTTTCCTACAAGCAGTACTTC. Protein product: CASSGPPTSGLSYKQYF.